This T cell receptor (beta chain) derives from a study of cytomegalovirus exposure and HLA in healthy donors. In the study overall: As released early, the data held roughly 85 million unique TCRs from HLA-typed donors.

CDR3 length: 16 amino acids. J gave up 7 bases and V 7 bases, and 15 bases lay outside the gene matches. Per the germline V gene, CDR1 is SGHNT and CDR2 is YENEEA. 60 Vbeta and 13 Jbeta primers were used in PCR. Measured with immunoSEQ multiplex PCR; TCRdb has only the in-frame clones, and not every one. The sample contains about 130,000 clones, around three quarters of which appear only once. CMV serostatus data were not documented for this donor. About this clone itself: Its matching antigen is unknown.

General study results and limits: CMV serostatus was the only immune exposure information that was available. V- and J-gene trimming of TCR beta was linked (in a later analysis) to a missense DCLRE1C variant.

J is TRBJ1-1 and V is TRBV11-3; 10 positions match TRBD1. The sample comprised PBMCs. This TCR was recovered from a man aged 25 to 40 in good health. As DNA, the CDR3 is TGTGCCAGCAATTACGGTGGGCCGGGACAGGGGTTTGAAGCTTTCTTT. Encoded protein: CASNYGGPGQGFEAFF. Full variable domain (remainder filled in from reference TRBV11-3 and TRBJ1-1): EAGVVQSPRYKIIEKKQPVAFWCNPISGHNTLYWYLQNLGQGPELLIRYENEEAVDDSQLPKDRFSAERLKGVDSTLKIQPAELGDSAVYLCASNYGGPGQGFEAFFGQGTRLTVV.